Included here is one T cell receptor beta chain sequence, with context. These data are taken from a study of Ad26.COV2.S vaccination and SARS-CoV-2 variants. About the study: Ad26.COV2.S arm of COV1001 included the donor.

The method was immunoSEQ multiplex PCR; TCRdb's version includes in-frame clones alone and lacks a portion of them. The table includes about 240,000 clones, approximately 88% detected once. The CDR3 consists of 15 residues. CDR1 and CDR2 (germline): SGHRS, YFSETQ. Trimming removed 4 bases from V and 4 bases from J, with 15 bases in between. Treatment here: around 19 received Ad26.COV2.S at low or high dose, single or two shots; about 5 received placebo; per-sample allocation not given. Vaccine and placebo recipients were sampled on day 63 after the first injection. This clonotype was sampled from a person between 18 and 59 years old who received the Ad26.COV2.S COVID-19 vaccine or a placebo. The sample here was peripheral blood, taken in a trial of Ad26.COV2.S vaccine versus placebo. This chain joins TRBV5-1 and TRBJ1-5; D ambiguous. The DNA of the CDR3 is TGCGCCAGCAGCAAGATAGGAGGGTTAAATCAGCCCCAGCATTTT. This codes for CASSKIGGLNQPQHF.